The sequence of this TCR beta chain was determined in a study of early T cells in non-severe SARS-CoV-2 infection (dated by TCRdb to 2020 to 2022). Notes on the research overall: TCR sequencing used bulk RNA from unsorted whole blood, so alpha and beta chains could not be paired.

Set within a cohort of healthcare workers in London, UK, this nested case-control study involved weekly PCR testing of nasopharyngeal swabs along with blood sampling. Healthcare workers were enrolled in the week of the UK lockdown, from 23 to 31 March 2020, and were followed every week for up to roughly 15 weeks. Receptor libraries were prepared by 5' RACE. The sequencer was a NextSeq 500. In the TCR library protocol, unique molecular identifiers were attached to individual cDNA molecules to correct for PCR bias and sequencing error. TCR alpha and beta chains were both sequenced, and the abundances of alpha and beta sequences in each sample were closely correlated with each other. For the original study's pipeline: V gene, J gene and CDR3 annotation of TCR sequences was performed with Decombinator V4. TCRs were defined as expanded if a significant change between any two time points was detected under a Poisson model with p below 0.0001. TCR abundances were normalised to the total number of TCRs sequenced per sample and were expressed as counts per million. TRAV1-2 paired with TRAJ12, TRAJ20 or TRAJ33 defined MAIT TCRs, while TRAV10 paired with TRAJ18 defined iNKT TCRs. VDJdb, accessed 1 November 2021, was searched for CMV, EBV and SARS-CoV-2 annotated TCRs, excluding TCRs annotated for multiple antigens. Starting from the raw public reads, TCRdb applied fastp trimming at Q25, assembled clones with MiXCR and retained in-frame beta chains. One record per CDR3 amino acid sequence lists the most common genes and DNA. The V and J calls come from TCRdb's annotation, not from the publication. This sample holds around 33,000 distinct CDR3 sequences; approximately 4.6% were observed only once. The ten largest clones represent about 7.9% of the sample.

About this clonotype: The specificity of this receptor is unknown. Base quality data are lacking; no much larger clone is found one base away.

CDR3 length: 15 amino acids, cysteine to phenylalanine. Of the read, only the CDR3 DNA is kept; its 45 bases are in frame from base 1. CDR1 GTSNPN and CDR2 SVGIG are derived from the germline V gene (reference sequence). At the junction V is shortened by 2 bases and J by 0 bases; bases outside the gene matches: 4. Results the study describes overall, beyond this receptor: VDJdb matching was skewed toward anti-spike CD8 responses and likely underestimated virus-specific expansions by missing private and CD4 specificities.

This receptor was identified in an adult who was a healthcare worker with PCR-confirmed SARS-CoV-2 infection or an uninfected control (not recorded which). This receptor chain uses TRBV30 and TRBJ1-5, with 7 junctional bases fitting TRBD1. Material: whole blood. The CDR3 sequence is CAWSKGGYSNQPQHF. The nucleotide sequence is TGTGCCTGGAGTAAAGGGGGCTATAGCAATCAGCCCCAGCATTTT.